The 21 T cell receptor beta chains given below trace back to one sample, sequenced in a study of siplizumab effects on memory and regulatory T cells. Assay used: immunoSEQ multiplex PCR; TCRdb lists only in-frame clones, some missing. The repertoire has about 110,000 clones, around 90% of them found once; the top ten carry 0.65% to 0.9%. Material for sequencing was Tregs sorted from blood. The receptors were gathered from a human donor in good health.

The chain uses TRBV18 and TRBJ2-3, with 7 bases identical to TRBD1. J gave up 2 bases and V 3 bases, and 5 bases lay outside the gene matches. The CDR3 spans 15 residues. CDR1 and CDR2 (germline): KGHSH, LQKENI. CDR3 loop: CASSPGQTYTDTQYF. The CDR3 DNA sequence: TGTGCCAGCTCACCGGGACAGACATACACAGATACGCAGTATTTT.

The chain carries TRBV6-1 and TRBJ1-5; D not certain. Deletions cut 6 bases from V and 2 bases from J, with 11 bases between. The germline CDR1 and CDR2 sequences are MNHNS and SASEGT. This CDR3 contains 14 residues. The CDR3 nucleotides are TGTGCCAGCAGGGCTATGACTGGCAATCAGCCCCAGCATTTT. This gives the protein CASRAMTGNQPQHF.

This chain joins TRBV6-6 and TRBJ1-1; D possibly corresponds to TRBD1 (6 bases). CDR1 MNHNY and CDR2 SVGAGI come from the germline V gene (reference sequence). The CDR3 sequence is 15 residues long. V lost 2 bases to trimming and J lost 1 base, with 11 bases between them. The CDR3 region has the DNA TGTGCCAGCAGTTACCTAGGGGGTTGGAACACTGAAGCTTTCTTT. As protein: CASSYLGGWNTEAFF.

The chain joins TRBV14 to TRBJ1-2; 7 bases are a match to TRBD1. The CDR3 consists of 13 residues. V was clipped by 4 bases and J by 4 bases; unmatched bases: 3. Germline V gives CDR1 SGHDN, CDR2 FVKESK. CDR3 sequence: CASSPDRAYGYTF. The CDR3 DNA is TGTGCCAGCAGCCCCGACAGGGCCTATGGCTACACCTTC.

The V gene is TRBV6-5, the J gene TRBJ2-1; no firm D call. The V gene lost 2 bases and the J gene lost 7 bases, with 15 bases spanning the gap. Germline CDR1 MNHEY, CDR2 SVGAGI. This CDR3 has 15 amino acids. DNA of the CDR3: TGTGCCAGCAGTTACCACCTAAGAGTAGGGAATGAGCAGTTCTTC. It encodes CASSYHLRVGNEQFF.

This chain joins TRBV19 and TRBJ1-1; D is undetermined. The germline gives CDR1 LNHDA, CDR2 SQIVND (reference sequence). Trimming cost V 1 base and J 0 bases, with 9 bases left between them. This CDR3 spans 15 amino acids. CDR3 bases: TGTGCCAGTAGTATAGTAACGGGGATGAACACTGAAGCTTTCTTT. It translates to CASSIVTGMNTEAFF.

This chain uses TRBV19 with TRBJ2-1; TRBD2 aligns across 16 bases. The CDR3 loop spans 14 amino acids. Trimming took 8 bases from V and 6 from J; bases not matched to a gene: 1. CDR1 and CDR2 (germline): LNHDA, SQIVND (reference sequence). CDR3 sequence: CASGTSGGANEQFF. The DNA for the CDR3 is TGTGCCAGTGGGACTAGCGGGGGGGCCAATGAGCAGTTCTTC.

The DNA of the CDR3 is TGTGCCAGCAGTGAAGGGGGGATCCATCAGCCCCAGCATTTT. Translated: CASSEGGIHQPQHF. The chain uses TRBV2 and TRBJ1-5; tentative D call: TRBD1 (5 bases). Germline V CDR1 and CDR2: SNHLY, FYNNEI. The CDR3 spans 14 residues. V lost 1 base and J 5 bases, leaving 9 bases between the germline ends.

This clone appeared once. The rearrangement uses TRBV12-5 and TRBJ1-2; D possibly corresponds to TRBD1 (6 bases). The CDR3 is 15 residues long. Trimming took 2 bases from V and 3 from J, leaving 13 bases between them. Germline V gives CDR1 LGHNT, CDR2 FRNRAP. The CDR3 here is CASGLPSRGDYGYTF. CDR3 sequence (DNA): TGTGCTAGTGGTTTGCCATCCAGGGGTGACTATGGCTACACCTTC. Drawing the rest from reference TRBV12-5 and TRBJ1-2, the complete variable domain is DARVTQTPRHKVTEMGQEVTMRCQPILGHNTVFWYRQTMMQGLELLAYFRNRAPLDDSGMPKDRFSAEMPDATLATLKIQPSEPRDSAVYFCASGLPSRGDYGYTFGSGTRLTVV.

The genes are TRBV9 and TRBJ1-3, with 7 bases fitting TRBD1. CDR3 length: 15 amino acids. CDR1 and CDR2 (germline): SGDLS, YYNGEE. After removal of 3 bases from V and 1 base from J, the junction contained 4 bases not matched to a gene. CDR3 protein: CASSGGTASGNTIYF. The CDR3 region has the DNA TGTGCCAGCAGCGGAGGGACAGCTTCTGGAAACACCATATATTTT. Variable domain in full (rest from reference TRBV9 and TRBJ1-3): DSGVTQTPKHLITATGQRVTLRCSPRSGDLSVYWYQQSLDQGLQFLIQYYNGEERAKGNILERFSAQQFPDLHSELNLSSLELGDSALYFCASSGGTASGNTIYFGEGSWLTVV.

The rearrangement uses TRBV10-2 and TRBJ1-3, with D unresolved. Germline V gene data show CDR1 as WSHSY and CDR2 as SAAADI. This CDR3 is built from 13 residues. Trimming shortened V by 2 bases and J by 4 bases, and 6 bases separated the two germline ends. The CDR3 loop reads CASSELEGNTIYF. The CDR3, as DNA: TGCGCCAGCAGTGAGCTTGAGGGAAACACCATATATTTT.

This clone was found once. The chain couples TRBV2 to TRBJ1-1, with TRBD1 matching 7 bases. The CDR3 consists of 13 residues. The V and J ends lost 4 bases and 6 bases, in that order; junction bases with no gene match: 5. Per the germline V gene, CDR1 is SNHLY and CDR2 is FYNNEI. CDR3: CASSGQGRAEAFF. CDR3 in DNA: TGTGCCAGCAGTGGACAGGGAAGAGCTGAAGCTTTCTTT.

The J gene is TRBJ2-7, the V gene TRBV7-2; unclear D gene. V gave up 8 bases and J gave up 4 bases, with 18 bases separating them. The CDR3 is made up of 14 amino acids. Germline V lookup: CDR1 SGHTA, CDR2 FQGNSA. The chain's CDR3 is CASRRRLATYEQYF. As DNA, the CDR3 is TGTGCCAGCCGCCGTCGATTGGCGACTTACGAGCAGTACTTC.

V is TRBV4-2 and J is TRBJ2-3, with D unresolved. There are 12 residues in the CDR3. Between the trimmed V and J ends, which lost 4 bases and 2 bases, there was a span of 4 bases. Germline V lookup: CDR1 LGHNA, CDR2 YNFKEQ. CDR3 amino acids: CASSRPTDTQYF. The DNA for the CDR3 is TGTGCCAGCAGCCGACCCACAGATACGCAGTATTTT.

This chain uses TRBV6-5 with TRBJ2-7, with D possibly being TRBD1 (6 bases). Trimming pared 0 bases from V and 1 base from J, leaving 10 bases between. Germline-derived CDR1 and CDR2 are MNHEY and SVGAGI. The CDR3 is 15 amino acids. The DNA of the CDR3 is TGTGCCAGCAGTTACTCGGGGGCCTATTCCTACGAGCAGTACTTC. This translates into CASSYSGAYSYEQYF.

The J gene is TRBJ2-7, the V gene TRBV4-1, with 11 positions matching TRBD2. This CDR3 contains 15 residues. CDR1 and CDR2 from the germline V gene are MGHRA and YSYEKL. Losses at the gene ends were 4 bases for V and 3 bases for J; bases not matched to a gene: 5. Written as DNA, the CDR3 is TGCGCCAGCAGCCGGGGACTAGCGGAATTCTACGAGCAGTACTTC. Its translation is CASSRGLAEFYEQYF.

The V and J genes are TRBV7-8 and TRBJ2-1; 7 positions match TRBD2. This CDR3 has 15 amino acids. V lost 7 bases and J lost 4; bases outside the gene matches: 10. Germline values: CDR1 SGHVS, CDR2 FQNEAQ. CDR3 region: CASKGRRGIYNEQFF. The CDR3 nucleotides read TGTGCCAGCAAGGGGCGGCGGGGGATTTACAATGAGCAGTTCTTC.

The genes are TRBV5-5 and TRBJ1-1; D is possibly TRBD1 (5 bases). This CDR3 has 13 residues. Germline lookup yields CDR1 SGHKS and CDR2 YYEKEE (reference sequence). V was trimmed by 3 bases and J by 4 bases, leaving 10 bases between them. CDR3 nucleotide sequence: TGTGCCAGCAGCTCCATGGGGGTCACTGAAGCTTTCTTT. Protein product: CASSSMGVTEAFF.

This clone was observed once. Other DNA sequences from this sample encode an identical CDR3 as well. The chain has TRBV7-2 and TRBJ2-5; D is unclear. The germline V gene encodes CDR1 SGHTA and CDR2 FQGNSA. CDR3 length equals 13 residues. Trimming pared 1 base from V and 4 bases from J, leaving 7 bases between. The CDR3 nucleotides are TGTGCCAGCAGCTTAGGTGGTCGAGAGACCCAGTACTTC. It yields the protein CASSLGGRETQYF. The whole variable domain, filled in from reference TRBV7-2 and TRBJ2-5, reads GAGVSQSPSNKVTEKGKDVELRCDPISGHTALYWYRQSLGQGLEFLIYFQGNSAPDKSGLPSDRFSAERTGGSVSTLTIQRTQQEDSAVYLCASSLGGRETQYFGPGTRLLVL.

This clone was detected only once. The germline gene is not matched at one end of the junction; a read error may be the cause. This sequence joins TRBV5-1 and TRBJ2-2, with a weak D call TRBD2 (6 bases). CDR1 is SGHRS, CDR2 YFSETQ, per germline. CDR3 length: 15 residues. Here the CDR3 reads CASNLGGGPTRELFF. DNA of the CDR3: TGCGCCAGCAACTTGGGCGGAGGGCCCACCAGGGAGCTGTTTTTT. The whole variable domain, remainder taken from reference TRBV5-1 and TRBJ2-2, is KAGVTQTPRYLIKTRGQQVTLSCSPISGHRSVSWYQQTPGQGLQFLFEYFSETQRNKGNFPGRFSGRQFSNSRSEMNVSTLELGDSALYLCASNLGGGPTRELFFGEGSRLTVL.

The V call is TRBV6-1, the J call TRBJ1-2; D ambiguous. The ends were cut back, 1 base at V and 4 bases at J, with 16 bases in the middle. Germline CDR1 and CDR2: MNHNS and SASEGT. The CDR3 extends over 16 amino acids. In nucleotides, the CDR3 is TGTGCCAGCAGTGAAGGGAGTTCAGTTACTTTCTATGGCTACACCTTC. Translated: CASSEGSSVTFYGYTF.